This T cell receptor beta chain is from a study of blood T cell repertoires in COVID-19. Overall study context: Researchers got acute and convalescent COVID-19 samples from the United States, Italy and Spain. T cells, B-cell-depleted T cells, or PBMCs supplied cDNA or gDNA.

Per the germline V gene, CDR1 is SGDLS and CDR2 is YYNGEE. This CDR3 spans 15 amino acids. J was trimmed by 2 bases and V by 0 bases; bases with no gene match: 5. Original methodology: Reference gene primer amplification gave estimated nucleated cell counts. Method: immunoSEQ multiplex PCR; TCRdb's copy keeps in-frame clones and lacks some. The DNA was the basis for D and trimming; V, J and clone size are from that table. The repertoire includes roughly 150,000 clones, around 90% of them detected once, and 5% sits in the top ten. Sample: peripheral blood. The sequence was obtained from a human donor in a cohort sampled during active COVID-19. This chain uses TRBV9 with TRBJ2-7, with 7 nucleotides matching TRBD2. The chain's CDR3 is CASSVGSGVTYEQYF. CDR3 sequence (DNA): TGTGCCAGCAGCGTAGGCAGCGGGGTCACCTACGAGCAGTACTTC.